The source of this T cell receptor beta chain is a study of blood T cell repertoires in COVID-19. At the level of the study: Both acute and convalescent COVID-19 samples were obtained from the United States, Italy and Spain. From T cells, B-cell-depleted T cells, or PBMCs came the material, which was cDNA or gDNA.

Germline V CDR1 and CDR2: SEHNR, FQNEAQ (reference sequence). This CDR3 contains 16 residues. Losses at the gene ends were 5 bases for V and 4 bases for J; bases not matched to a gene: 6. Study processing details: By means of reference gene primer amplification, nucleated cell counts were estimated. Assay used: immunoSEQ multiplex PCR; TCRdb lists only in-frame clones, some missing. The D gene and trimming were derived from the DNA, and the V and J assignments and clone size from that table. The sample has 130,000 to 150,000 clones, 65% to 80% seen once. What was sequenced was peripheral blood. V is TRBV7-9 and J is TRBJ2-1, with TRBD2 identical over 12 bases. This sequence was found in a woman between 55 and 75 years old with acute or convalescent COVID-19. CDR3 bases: TGTGCCAGCAGCCCCCGGACTAGCGGGACTTACAATGAGCAGTTCTTC. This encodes CASSPRTSGTYNEQFF.